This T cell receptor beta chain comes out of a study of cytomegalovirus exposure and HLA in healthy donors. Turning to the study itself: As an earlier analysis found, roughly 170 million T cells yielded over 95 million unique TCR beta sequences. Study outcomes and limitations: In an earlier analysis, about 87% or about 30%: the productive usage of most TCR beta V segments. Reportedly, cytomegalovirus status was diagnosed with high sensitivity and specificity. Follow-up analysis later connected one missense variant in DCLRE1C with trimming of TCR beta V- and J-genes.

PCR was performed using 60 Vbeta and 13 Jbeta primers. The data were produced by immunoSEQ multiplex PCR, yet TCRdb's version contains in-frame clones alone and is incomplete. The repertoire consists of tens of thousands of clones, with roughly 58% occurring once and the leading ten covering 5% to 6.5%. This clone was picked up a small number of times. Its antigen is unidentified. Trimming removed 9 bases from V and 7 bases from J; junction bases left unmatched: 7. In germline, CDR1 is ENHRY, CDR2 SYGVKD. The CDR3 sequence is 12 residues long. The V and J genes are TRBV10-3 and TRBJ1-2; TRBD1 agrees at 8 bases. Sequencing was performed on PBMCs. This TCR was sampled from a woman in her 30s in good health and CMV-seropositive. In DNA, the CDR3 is TGTGCCATACAAGGACAGGGAATTGGCTACACCTTC. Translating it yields CAIQGQGIGYTF.